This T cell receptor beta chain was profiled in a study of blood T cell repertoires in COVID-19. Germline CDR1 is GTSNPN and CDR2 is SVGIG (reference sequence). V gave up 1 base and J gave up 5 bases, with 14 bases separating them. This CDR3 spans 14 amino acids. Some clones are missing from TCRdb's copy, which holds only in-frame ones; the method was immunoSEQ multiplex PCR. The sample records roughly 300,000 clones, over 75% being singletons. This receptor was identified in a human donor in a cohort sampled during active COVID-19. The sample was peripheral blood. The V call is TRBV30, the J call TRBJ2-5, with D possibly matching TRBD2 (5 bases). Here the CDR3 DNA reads TGTGCCTGGAGTGGGGGAGTGGGTAGGGAGACCCAGTACTTC. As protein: CAWSGGVGRETQYF.